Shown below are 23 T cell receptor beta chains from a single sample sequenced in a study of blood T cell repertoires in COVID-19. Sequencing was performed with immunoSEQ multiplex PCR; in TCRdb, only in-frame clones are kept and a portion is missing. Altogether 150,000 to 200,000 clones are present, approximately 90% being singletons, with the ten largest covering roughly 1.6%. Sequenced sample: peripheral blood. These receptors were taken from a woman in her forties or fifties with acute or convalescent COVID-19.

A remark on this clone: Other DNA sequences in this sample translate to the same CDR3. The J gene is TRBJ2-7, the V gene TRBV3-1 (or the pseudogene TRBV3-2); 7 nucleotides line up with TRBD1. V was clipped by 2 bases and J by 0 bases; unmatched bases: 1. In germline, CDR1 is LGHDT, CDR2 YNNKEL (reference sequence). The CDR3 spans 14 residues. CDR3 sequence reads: CASSQRDSSYEQYF. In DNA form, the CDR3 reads TGTGCCAGCAGCCAAAGGGACAGCTCCTACGAGCAGTACTTC.

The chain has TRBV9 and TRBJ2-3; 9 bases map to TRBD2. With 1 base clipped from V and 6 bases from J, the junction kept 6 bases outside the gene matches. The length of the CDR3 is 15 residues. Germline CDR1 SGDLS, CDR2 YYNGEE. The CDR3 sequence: CASSVFSSGKDTQYF. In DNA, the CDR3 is TGTGCCAGCAGCGTATTCTCTAGCGGGAAGGATACGCAGTATTTT.

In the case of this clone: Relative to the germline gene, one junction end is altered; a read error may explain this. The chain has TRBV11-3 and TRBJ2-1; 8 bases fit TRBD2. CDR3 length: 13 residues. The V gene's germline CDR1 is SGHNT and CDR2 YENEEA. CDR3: CASSQREYKEQFF. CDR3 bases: TGTGCCAGCAGCCAGCGGGAGTACAAGGAGCAGTTCTTC.

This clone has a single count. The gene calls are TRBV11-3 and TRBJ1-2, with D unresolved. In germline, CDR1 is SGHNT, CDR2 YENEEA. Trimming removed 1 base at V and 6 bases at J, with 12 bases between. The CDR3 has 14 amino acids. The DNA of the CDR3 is TGTGCCAGCAGCTTAGGGGCTTCGTTGGATGGCTACACCTTC. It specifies CASSLGASLDGYTF.

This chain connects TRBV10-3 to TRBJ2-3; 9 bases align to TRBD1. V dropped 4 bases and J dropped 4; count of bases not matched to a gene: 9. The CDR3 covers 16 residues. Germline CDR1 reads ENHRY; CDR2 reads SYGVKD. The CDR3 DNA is TGTGCCATCAGTGGGGGACAGGGTATTTCAGCAGATACGCAGTATTTT. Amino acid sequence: CAISGGQGISADTQYF.

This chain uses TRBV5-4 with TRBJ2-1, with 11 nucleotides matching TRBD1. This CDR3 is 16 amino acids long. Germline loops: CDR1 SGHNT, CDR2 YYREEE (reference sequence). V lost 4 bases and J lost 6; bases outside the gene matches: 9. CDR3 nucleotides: TGTGCCAGCAGCCACGAAGGACAGGGGGCTACCAATGAGCAGTTCTTC. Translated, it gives CASSHEGQGATNEQFF. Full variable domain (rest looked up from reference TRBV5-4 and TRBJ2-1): ETGVTQSPTHLIKTRGQQVTLRCSSQSGHNTVSWYQQALGQGPQFIFQYYREEENGRGNFPPRFSGLQFPNYSSELNVNALELDDSALYLCASSHEGQGATNEQFFGPGTRLTVL.

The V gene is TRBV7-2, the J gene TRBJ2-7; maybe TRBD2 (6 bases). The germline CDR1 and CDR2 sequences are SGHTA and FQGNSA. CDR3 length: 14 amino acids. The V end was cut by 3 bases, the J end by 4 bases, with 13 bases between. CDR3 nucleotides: TGTGCCAGCAGCTTCAGTGGTGGAGGGTACGAGCAGTACTTC. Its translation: CASSFSGGGYEQYF.

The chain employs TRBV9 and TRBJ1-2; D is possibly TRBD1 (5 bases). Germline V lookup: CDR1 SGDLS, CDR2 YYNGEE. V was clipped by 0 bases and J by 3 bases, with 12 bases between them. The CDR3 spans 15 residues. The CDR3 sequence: CASSVAPGQDYGYTF. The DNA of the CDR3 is TGTGCCAGCAGCGTAGCCCCAGGGCAGGACTATGGCTACACCTTC. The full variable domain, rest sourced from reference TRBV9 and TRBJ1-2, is DSGVTQTPKHLITATGQRVTLRCSPRSGDLSVYWYQQSLDQGLQFLIQYYNGEERAKGNILERFSAQQFPDLHSELNLSSLELGDSALYFCASSVAPGQDYGYTFGSGTRLTVV.

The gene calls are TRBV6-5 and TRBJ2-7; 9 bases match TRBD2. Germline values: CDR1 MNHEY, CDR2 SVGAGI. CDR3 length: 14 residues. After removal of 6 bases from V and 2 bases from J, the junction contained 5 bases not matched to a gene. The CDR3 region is CASSPAGGPYEQYF. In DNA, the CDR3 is TGTGCCAGCAGCCCAGCGGGGGGTCCCTACGAGCAGTACTTC.

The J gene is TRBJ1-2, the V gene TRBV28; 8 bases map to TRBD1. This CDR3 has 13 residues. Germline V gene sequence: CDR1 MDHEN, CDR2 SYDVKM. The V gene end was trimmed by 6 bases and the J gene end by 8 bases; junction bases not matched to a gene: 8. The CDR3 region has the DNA TGTGCCAGCAGGCCAGGACAGGGTGGCGGCTACACCTTC. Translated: CASRPGQGGGYTF.

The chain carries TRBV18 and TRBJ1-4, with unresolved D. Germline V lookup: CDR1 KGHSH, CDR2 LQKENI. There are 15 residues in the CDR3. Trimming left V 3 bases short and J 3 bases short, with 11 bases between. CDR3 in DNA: TGTGCCAGCTCACCCATCGGGGTCCCTAATGAAAAACTGTTTTTT. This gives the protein CASSPIGVPNEKLFF.

The CDR3 is CASSIRGGNQPQHF. CDR3 sequence (DNA): TGTGCCAGCAGCATCAGGGGAGGCAATCAGCCCCAGCATTTT. This chain joins TRBV11-2 and TRBJ1-5; maybe TRBD1 (6 bases). V was pared by 5 bases and J by 2 bases, with 10 bases between. The CDR3 spans 14 residues. Looked up from germline, CDR1 is SGHAT and CDR2 is FQNNGV.

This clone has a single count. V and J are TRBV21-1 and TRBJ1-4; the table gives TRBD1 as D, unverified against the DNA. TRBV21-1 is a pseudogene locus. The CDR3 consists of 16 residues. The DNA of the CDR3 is TGTGCCAGGCATTGGACAGGGGAGGGGAGGGGTGAAAAACTGTTTTTT. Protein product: CARHWTGEGRGEKLFF.

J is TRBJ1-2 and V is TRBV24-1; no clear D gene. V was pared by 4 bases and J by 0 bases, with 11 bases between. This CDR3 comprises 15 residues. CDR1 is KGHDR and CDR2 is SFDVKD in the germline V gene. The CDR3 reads CATSDLDGANYGYTF. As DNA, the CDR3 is TGTGCCACCAGTGACTTGGACGGAGCTAACTATGGCTACACCTTC.

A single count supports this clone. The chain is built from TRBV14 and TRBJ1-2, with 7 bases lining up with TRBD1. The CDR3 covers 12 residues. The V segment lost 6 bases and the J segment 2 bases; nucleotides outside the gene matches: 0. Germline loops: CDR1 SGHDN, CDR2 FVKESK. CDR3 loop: CASRQGNYGYTF. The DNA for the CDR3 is TGTGCCAGCAGACAGGGGAACTATGGCTACACCTTC.

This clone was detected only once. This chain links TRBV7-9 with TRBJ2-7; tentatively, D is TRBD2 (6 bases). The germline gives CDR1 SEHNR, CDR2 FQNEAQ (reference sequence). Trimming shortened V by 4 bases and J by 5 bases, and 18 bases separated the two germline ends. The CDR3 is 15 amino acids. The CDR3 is CASSSPEGSRDEQYF. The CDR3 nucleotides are TGTGCCAGCAGCTCCCCGGAGGGGAGCAGGGACGAGCAGTACTTC.

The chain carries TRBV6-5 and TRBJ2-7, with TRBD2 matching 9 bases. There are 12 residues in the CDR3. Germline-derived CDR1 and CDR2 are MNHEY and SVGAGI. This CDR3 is CASGGYSYEQYF. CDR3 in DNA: TGTGCTAGCGGGGGCTATTCCTACGAGCAGTACTTC.

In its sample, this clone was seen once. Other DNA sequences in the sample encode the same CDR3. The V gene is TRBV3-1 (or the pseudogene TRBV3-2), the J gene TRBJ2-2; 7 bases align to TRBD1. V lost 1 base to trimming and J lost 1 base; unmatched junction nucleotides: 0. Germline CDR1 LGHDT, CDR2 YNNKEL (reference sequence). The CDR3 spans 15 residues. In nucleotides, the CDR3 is TGTGCCAGCAGCCAAGGGACAGGGAACACCGGGGAGCTGTTTTTT. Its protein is CASSQGTGNTGELFF.

This CDR3 is CATPLCYGYTF. CDR3 DNA: TGCGCCACCCCCTTGTGCTATGGCTACACCTTC. This chain joins TRBV10-1 and TRBJ1-2, with D uncertain. Germline V CDR1 and CDR2: WNHNN, SYGVQD (reference sequence). The V end lost 10 bases, the J end lost 4 bases, and 10 bases lay between the germline ends. The CDR3 consists of 11 residues.

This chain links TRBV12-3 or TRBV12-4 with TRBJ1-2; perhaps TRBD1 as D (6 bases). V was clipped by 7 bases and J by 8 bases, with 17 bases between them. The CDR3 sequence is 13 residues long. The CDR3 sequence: CASTFSGVWGYTF. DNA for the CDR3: TGTGCCAGCACCTTCTCAGGGGTCTGGGGCTACACCTTC.

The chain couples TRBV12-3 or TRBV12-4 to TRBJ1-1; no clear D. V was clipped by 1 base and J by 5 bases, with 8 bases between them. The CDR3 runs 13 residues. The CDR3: CASSLEERTEAFF. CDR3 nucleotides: TGTGCCAGCAGTTTAGAGGAGAGGACTGAAGCTTTCTTT.

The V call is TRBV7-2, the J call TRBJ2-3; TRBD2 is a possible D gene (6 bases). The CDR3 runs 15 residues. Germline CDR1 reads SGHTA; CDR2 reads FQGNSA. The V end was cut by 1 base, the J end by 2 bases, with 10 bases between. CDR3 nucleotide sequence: TGTGCCAGCAGCTTAGGGGGACTCATCACAGATACGCAGTATTTT. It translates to CASSLGGLITDTQYF.

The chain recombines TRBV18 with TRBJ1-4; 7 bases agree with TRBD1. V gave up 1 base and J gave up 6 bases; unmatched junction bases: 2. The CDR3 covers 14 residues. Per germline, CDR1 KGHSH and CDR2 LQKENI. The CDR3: CASSPRRGDEKLFF. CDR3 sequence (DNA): TGTGCCAGCTCACCACGCAGGGGGGATGAAAAACTGTTTTTT.